This entry features one T cell receptor beta chain sequence. The CDR3 sequence is 19 residues long. Between the trimmed V and J ends, which lost 2 bases and 0 bases, there was a span of 19 bases. Germline V gene sequence: CDR1 LNHNV, CDR2 YYDKDF (reference sequence). These data come from a study of blood T cell repertoires in COVID-19. Study in general: Acute and convalescent COVID-19 specimens originated in the United States, Italy and Spain. T cells, B-cell-depleted T cells, or PBMCs provided the cDNA or gDNA that served as material.

Repertoires were generated with immunoSEQ multiplex PCR, while TCRdb's copy carries only in-frame clones and drops some. The sample has 150,000 to 200,000 clones, 70% to 85% seen once. This receptor was identified in a man aged 55 to 70 who had recovered from COVID-19. The sequenced sample consisted of peripheral blood. The V call is TRBV15, the J call TRBJ2-2; the D gene is possibly TRBD1 (5 bases). The CDR3, as DNA: TGTGCCACCAGCAGAACCACCCTGACAGATTTGGCGAACACCGGGGAGCTGTTTTTT. Its protein product is CATSRTTLTDLANTGELFF. Full variable domain (remainder filled in from reference TRBV15 and TRBJ2-2): DAMVIQNPRYQVTQFGKPVTLSCSQTLNHNVMYWYQQKSSQAPKLLFHYYDKDFNNEADTPDNFQSRRPNTSFCFLDIRSPGLGDTAMYLCATSRTTLTDLANTGELFFGEGSRLTVL.